This T cell receptor (beta chain) is drawn from a study of shared clonotypes between healthy human individuals. The naive CD8 fraction comprised CD45RO-negative cells positively selected for CCR7 and excluded terminally differentiated effector memory CD45RA+ cells. Data came from immunoSEQ multiplex PCR; TCRdb stores just in-frame clones and leaves some out. The sample records around 600,000 clones, approximately 95% being singletons. Concerning this clone itself: Other DNA sequences in this specimen translate into the identical CDR3.

This CDR3 has 13 amino acids. With 3 bases removed from V and 4 bases from J, the gap between germline ends came to 10 bases. Germline values: CDR1 MNHNS, CDR2 SASEGT. The specimen was naive CD8+ T cells sorted from blood. The receptor comes from a woman in her 30s in good health. The rearrangement uses TRBV6-1 and TRBJ2-7, with D perhaps TRBD1 or TRBD2 (5 bases each). CDR3 nucleotides: TGTGCCAGCAGTGAGGGACGGGCGTACGAGCAGTACTTC. Its translation: CASSEGRAYEQYF.